This T cell receptor (beta chain) was identified during a study of blood T cell repertoires in COVID-19. Libraries were prepared by immunoSEQ multiplex PCR; TCRdb keeps only in-frame clonotypes and omits some of them. The table has around 260,000 clones, around nine tenths seen once; the top ten hold roughly 5.6%. The trim removed 2 bases at V and 1 base at J, leaving 2 bases unmatched. From germline, CDR1 is MNHNY and CDR2 SVGAGI (reference sequence). The CDR3 totals 14 residues. The sample taken for sequencing was peripheral blood. The receptor's source is a woman aged 55 to 70 with COVID-19, enrolled during active disease. The V call is TRBV6-6, the J call TRBJ2-7, with 7 bases that match TRBD2. CDR3 in amino acids: CASSYGEGSYEQYF. Here the CDR3 DNA reads TGTGCCAGCAGTTACGGGGAGGGGTCCTACGAGCAGTACTTC.